Listed below are T cell receptor beta chains from one sample, sequenced in a study of blood T cell repertoires in COVID-19. Method: immunoSEQ multiplex PCR; TCRdb's copy keeps in-frame clones and lacks some. The sample carries around 64,000 clones, approximately 91% recorded once. The sequencing sample was made of peripheral blood. The source of these receptors is a human donor in a cohort sampled during active COVID-19. CDR3s include the opening cysteine and the closing phenylalanine or tryptophan. A D gene is named only where the DNA matches it firmly. Not all rows give a size; the values are once, few, many and, for expanded clones, a class.

J,size,D,V,CDR3,DNA
TRBJ2-7,.,.,TRBV27,CASSDSARPYEQYF,TGTGCCAGCAGCGACTCCGCAAGACCCTACGAGCAGTACTTC
TRBJ2-6,.,.,TRBV28,CASTKTRAGANVLTF,TGTGCCAGCACCAAAACCAGGGCTGGGGCCAACGTCCTGACTTTC
TRBJ2-1,.,TRBD2,TRBV5-1,CASSLAGVAGNNEQFF,TGCGCCAGCAGCTTGGCCGGAGTAGCGGGGAACAATGAGCAGTTCTTC
TRBJ2-2,few,.,TRBV3-1/TRBV3-2,CASSQVSTGELFF,TGTGCCAGCAGCCAAGTGAGCACCGGGGAGCTGTTTTTT
TRBJ2-7,.,.,TRBV28,CASSLRTGYGGSFYEQYF,TGTGCCAGCAGTTTACGGACAGGGTACGGCGGGAGCTTCTACGAGCAGTACTTC
TRBJ2-3,.,TRBD1,TRBV19,CASSPRQGTDTQYF,TGTGCCAGTAGTCCCCGACAGGGAACAGATACGCAGTATTTT
TRBJ2-5,few,.,TRBV16,CASSQSTLQETQYF,TGTGCCAGCAGCCAATCGACACTCCAAGAGACCCAGTACTTC
TRBJ2-7,.,.,TRBV6-2/TRBV6-3,CASSYDGIPYEQYF,TGTGCCAGCAGTTACGACGGGATTCCCTACGAGCAGTACTTC
TRBJ2-7,.,.,TRBV19,CASKPEASHYFEQYF,TGTGCCAGTAAGCCTGAAGCCAGCCACTACTTTGAGCAGTACTTC
TRBJ2-1,.,TRBD2,TRBV19,CASSITGTSVSSYNEQFF,TGTGCCAGTAGTATAACAGGGACTAGCGTAAGCTCCTACAATGAGCAGTTCTTC
TRBJ2-1,.,TRBD1,TRBV7-9,CASSYTGGRNNEQFF,TGTGCCAGCAGCTACACAGGGGGCCGGAACAATGAGCAGTTCTTC
TRBJ1-3,.,.,TRBV3-1/TRBV3-2,CASSQGGSSGNTIYF,TGTGCCAGCAGCCAAGGGGGCAGCTCTGGAAACACCATATATTTT
TRBJ2-5,.,TRBD2,TRBV15,CATSRGTGGAQYF,TGTGCCACCAGCAGAGGTACGGGAGGGGCCCAGTACTTC
TRBJ2-1,once,.,TRBV19,CASSVYGGEQFF,TGTGCCAGTAGTGTTTACGGTGGTGAGCAGTTCTTC
TRBJ1-2,.,.,TRBV9,CASSGPHPGAGYGYTF,TGTGCCAGCAGCGGGCCCCATCCAGGGGCGGGCTATGGCTACACCTTC
TRBJ1-4,.,TRBD1,TRBV11-2,CASSLRGRRTNEKLFF,TGTGCCAGCAGCTTAAGGGGGCGTCGAACTAATGAAAAACTGTTTTTT
TRBJ2-1,.,TRBD2,TRBV19,CASSMTGGMGYNEQFF,TGTGCCAGTAGTATGACGGGAGGGATGGGATACAATGAGCAGTTCTTC
TRBJ2-3,.,TRBD2,TRBV14,CASSQVRREGRDTQYF,TGTGCCAGCAGCCAAGTTCGGCGGGAGGGCCGTGATACGCAGTATTTT
TRBJ1-2,.,TRBD1,TRBV9,CASSVEGTGGSGYTF,TGTGCCAGCAGCGTAGAGGGGACAGGGGGCTCGGGCTACACCTTC
TRBJ2-5,.,.,TRBV11-3,CASSPAPLVTGETQYF,TGTGCCAGCAGCCCCGCCCCTCTAGTCACCGGAGAGACCCAGTACTTC
TRBJ2-7,.,TRBD2,TRBV27,CASSLGTSGTFEQYF,TGTGCCAGCAGTCTAGGGACTAGCGGGACATTCGAGCAGTACTTC
TRBJ2-1,.,.,TRBV12-5,CASGLSMGAAYNEQFF,TGTGCTAGTGGTTTGTCCATGGGGGCCGCCTACAATGAGCAGTTCTTC
TRBJ2-3,.,.,TRBV2,CAYEGRAQYF,TGTGCTTATGAGGGTCGGGCGCAGTATTTT
TRBJ2-1,few,TRBD1,TRBV28,CATGGQSNEQFF,TGTGCCACAGGGGGCCAATCCAATGAGCAGTTCTTC
TRBJ1-5,.,TRBD1,TRBV18,CASSPRTGLQPQHF,TGTGCCAGCTCACCTCGGACAGGGTTGCAGCCCCAGCATTTT
TRBJ1-3,once,.,TRBV7-2,CASSFAGGGNTIYF,TGTGCCAGCAGTTTCGCTGGAGGAGGAAACACCATATATTTT
TRBJ1-4,.,TRBD1,TRBV19,CATRQGEEKLFF,TGTGCCACGAGACAGGGGGAGGAAAAACTGTTTTTT
TRBJ1-5,.,.,TRBV5-6,CASSWSGTRIEQPQHF,TGTGCCAGCAGCTGGTCCGGGACAAGGATTGAGCAGCCCCAGCATTTT
TRBJ1-4,.,TRBD1,TRBV4-3,CASSQVGNRGNEKLFF,TGCGCCAGCAGCCAAGTCGGGAACAGGGGGAATGAAAAACTGTTTTTT
TRBJ2-7,.,TRBD2,TRBV19,CASSVAGGSYEQYF,TGTGCCAGTAGTGTGGCGGGAGGATCGTACGAGCAGTACTTC
TRBJ1-2,once,TRBD1,TRBV6-5,CASSSGQGASNYGYTF,TGTGCCAGCAGTTCAGGACAGGGCGCTTCTAACTATGGCTACACCTTC
TRBJ2-5,.,.,TRBV9,CASSISQGSQETQYF,TGTGCCAGCAGCATAAGTCAGGGGAGCCAAGAGACCCAGTACTTC
TRBJ2-2,once,.,TRBV20-1,CSASQGTNTGELFF,TGCAGTGCTAGTCAGGGGACGAACACCGGGGAGCTGTTTTTT
TRBJ2-1,.,TRBD2,TRBV27,CASSRALVGGLATEVQFF,TGTGCCAGCAGCCGAGCCTTGGTAGGTGGACTAGCAACTGAGGTGCAGTTCTTC
TRBJ2-5,.,.,TRBV11-1,CASSKALRGQETQYF,TGTGCCAGCAGCAAGGCACTCCGGGGCCAAGAGACCCAGTACTTC
TRBJ2-7,.,.,TRBV7-6,CASSLQVSGSHEQYF,TGTGCCAGCAGCTTGCAAGTCTCCGGGAGCCACGAGCAGTACTTC
TRBJ1-2,.,TRBD1,TRBV4-2,CASSQGQGRDYGYTF,TGTGCCAGCAGCCAAGGACAGGGAAGAGACTATGGCTACACCTTC
TRBJ2-4,.,TRBD2,TRBV7-9,CASSPTSGQNIQYF,TGTGCCAGCAGCCCCACTAGCGGACAAAACATTCAGTACTTC
TRBJ2-7,once,TRBD2,TRBV6-2/TRBV6-3,CASTPGTSGRSEQYF,TGTGCCAGCACCCCTGGGACTAGCGGGAGGAGCGAGCAGTACTTC
TRBJ2-1,.,TRBD2,TRBV7-3,CASSSSGRRDEQFF,TGTGCCAGCAGCTCTAGCGGGAGAAGAGATGAGCAGTTCTTC
TRBJ2-3,.,TRBD2,TRBV9,CASQAGGYTDTQYF,TGTGCCAGTCAAGCGGGAGGGTACACAGATACGCAGTATTTT
TRBJ2-7,.,TRBD2,TRBV6-2/TRBV6-3,CASSYEKAGGDYEQYF,TGTGCCAGCAGTTACGAGAAAGCGGGAGGGGATTACGAGCAGTACTTC
TRBJ1-1,.,.,TRBV6-5,CASSSLPGVNTEAFF,TGTGCCAGCAGTTCCCTACCAGGGGTGAACACTGAAGCTTTCTTT
TRBJ2-7,.,.,TRBV7-2,CASSWGQASSYEQYF,TGTGCCAGCAGCTGGGGGCAGGCGAGCTCCTACGAGCAGTACTTC
TRBJ2-7,.,TRBD1,TRBV13,CASSPPDRGRYEQYF,TGTGCCAGCAGCCCGCCGGACAGGGGACGCTACGAGCAGTACTTC
TRBJ2-5,.,TRBD2,TRBV10-3,CAIRGLAGETQYF,TGTGCCATCAGGGGACTAGCAGGAGAGACCCAGTACTTC
TRBJ2-7,.,.,TRBV19,CASSIGRSSYEQYF,TGTGCCAGTAGTATAGGTCGGAGCTCCTACGAGCAGTACTTC
TRBJ2-7,.,.,TRBV27,CASRGGTAYEQYF,TGTGCCAGCAGGGGCGGGACAGCCTACGAGCAGTACTTC
TRBJ2-1,.,TRBD2,TRBV7-2,CASSLNSGRALNEQFF,TGTGCCAGCAGCCTGAATAGCGGGAGGGCCCTCAATGAGCAGTTCTTC